A single sample is the source of the 22 T cell receptor beta chains below, sequenced in a study of blood T cell repertoires in COVID-19. The assay was immunoSEQ multiplex PCR, and TCRdb's table has in-frame clones only and misses some. The table has a few hundred thousand clones, 75% to 90% seen once. The sample consisted of peripheral blood. The receptor set was obtained from a woman aged 30 to 39 with COVID-19, enrolled during active disease.

The V gene is TRBV21-1, the J gene TRBJ1-1; the listed D gene, TRBD1, was not tested against the DNA. TRBV21-1 is listed as a pseudogene. This CDR3 region has 19 residues. DNA for the CDR3: TGTGCCAGCAGCAAAGGGAGGACCGGGACAGGGTTTATTGGCACTGAAGCTTTCTTT. Amino acid sequence: CASSKGRTGTGFIGTEAFF.

The chain uses TRBV27 and TRBJ1-1, with 9 bases aligning to TRBD1. CDR1 is MNHEY, CDR2 SMNVEV, per germline (reference sequence). With 7 bases clipped from V and 1 base from J, the junction kept 19 bases outside the gene matches. The CDR3 contains 19 residues. The CDR3 here is CASKRIGRGQGAANTEAFF. CDR3 nucleotide sequence: TGTGCCAGCAAACGGATAGGGAGGGGACAGGGCGCGGCGAACACTGAAGCTTTCTTT.

This rearrangement joins TRBV30 to TRBJ1-5; perhaps TRBD1 as D (6 bases). The germline CDR1 and CDR2 sequences are GTSNPN and SVGIG (reference sequence). V lost 1 base and J 7 bases, leaving 11 bases between the germline ends. The CDR3 is made up of 13 amino acids. Written as DNA, the CDR3 is TGTGCCTGGAGTGAGCAGGGGCGGCAGCCCCAGCATTTT. Residues: CAWSEQGRQPQHF. Full variable domain (outside the CDR3, taken from reference TRBV30 and TRBJ1-5): SQTIHQWPATLVQPVGSPLSLECTVEGTSNPNLYWYRQAAGRGLQLLFYSVGIGQISSEVPQNLSASRPQDRQFILSSKKLLLSDSGFYLCAWSEQGRQPQHFGDGTRLSIL.

The chain is built from TRBV6-4 and TRBJ2-3; D possibly corresponds to TRBD2 (5 bases). The V and J ends lost 1 base and 1 base respectively, with 9 bases between them. Germline CDR1 reads MRHNA; CDR2 reads SNTAGT. The CDR3 is 15 amino acids. The CDR3 DNA is TGTGCCAGCAGTGACTACGGACTGGGCACAGATACGCAGTATTTT. Encoded protein: CASSDYGLGTDTQYF.

The chain is built from TRBV5-4 and TRBJ2-7; 7 bases map to TRBD1. Trimming took 4 bases from V and 7 from J; bases not matched to a gene: 14. Per the germline V gene, CDR1 is SGHNT and CDR2 is YYREEE (reference sequence). CDR3 length equals 15 residues. CDR3 DNA: TGTGCCAGCAGCACCCGACAGGGCGCGATTGGGGAGCAGTACTTC. Its translation is CASSTRQGAIGEQYF. The full variable domain, with the rest looked up from reference TRBV5-4 and TRBJ2-7, is ETGVTQSPTHLIKTRGQQVTLRCSSQSGHNTVSWYQQALGQGPQFIFQYYREEENGRGNFPPRFSGLQFPNYSSELNVNALELDDSALYLCASSTRQGAIGEQYFGPGTRLTVT.

The V call is TRBV3-1 (or the pseudogene TRBV3-2), the J call TRBJ2-1; 7 bases line up with TRBD1. The J segment lost 1 base and the V segment lost 6 bases, leaving 9 bases of the junction unmatched. The CDR3 contains 16 residues. CDR1 is LGHDT and CDR2 is YNNKEL in the germline V gene (reference sequence). The CDR3 loop reads CASRQGLGFSYNEQFF. The CDR3 coding sequence is TGTGCCAGCAGACAGGGGCTAGGGTTTTCCTACAATGAGCAGTTCTTC.

The sample holds one count of this clone. This CDR3 is also generated by other DNA sequences in the sample. J is TRBJ1-5 and V is TRBV18; the match to TRBD1 covers 8 bases. Looked up from germline, CDR1 is KGHSH and CDR2 is LQKENI. Losses at the gene ends were 5 bases for V and 2 bases for J; bases not matched to a gene: 5. This CDR3 is 15 amino acids long. CDR3 nucleotides: TGTGCCAGCTCAGACGGACAGGGAGGCAATCAGCCCCAGCATTTT. Its translation: CASSDGQGGNQPQHF.

V and J are TRBV29-1 and TRBJ1-2; 7 bases fit TRBD1. V lost 4 bases and J lost 1; bases outside the gene matches: 9. Germline-derived CDR1 and CDR2 are SQVTM and ANQGSEA. The CDR3 is 15 residues long. CDR3 in DNA: TGCAGCGTTGGGATAACGGGGACAGATAACTATGGCTACACCTTC. Amino acids: CSVGITGTDNYGYTF.

A remark on this clone: No DNA is shown, since the ends of the CDR3 on it are uncertain; the CDR3 is the one TCRdb lists. V and J are TRBV11-2 and TRBJ2-7; TRBD2 is taken as the D call from the table, unchecked against the DNA. The CDR3 length equals 17 residues, ends included. Germline values: CDR1 SGHAT, CDR2 FQNNGV. This CDR3 reads CASSSASGREVFYEQYF.

The genes are TRBV27 and TRBJ1-6; a weak D match, TRBD1 (5 bases). Germline values: CDR1 MNHEY, CDR2 SMNVEV (reference sequence). CDR3 length equals 14 residues. V was clipped by 6 bases and J by 7 bases, with 13 bases between them. The CDR3 nucleotides are TGTGCCAGCAGACCGCGGGGGGAAAATTCACCCCTCCACTTT. This sequence encodes CASRPRGENSPLHF.

This clone was recorded only once. V is TRBV6-4 and J is TRBJ2-3; D unclear. Trimming took 2 bases from V and 6 from J, leaving 9 bases between them. The CDR3 sequence is 13 residues long. CDR1 MRHNA and CDR2 SNTAGT come from the germline V gene. CDR3 DNA sequence: TGTGCCAGCAGTGACGAGATTTCGGATACGCAGTATTTT. Translation gives CASSDEISDTQYF.

The chain carries TRBV9 and TRBJ1-1; D unresolved. The V gene lost 2 bases and the J gene lost 3 bases, with 11 bases spanning the gap. This CDR3 has 14 residues. CDR1 and CDR2 from the germline V gene are SGDLS and YYNGEE. DNA for the CDR3: TGTGCCAGCAGCGTCTGGCAGGCCGACACTGAAGCTTTCTTT. Translated, it gives CASSVWQADTEAFF.

The V call is TRBV5-5, the J call TRBJ1-1; 9 bases fit TRBD1. Trimming cost V 4 bases and J 4 bases; bases outside gene matches: 11. CDR3 length equals 16 residues. Germline CDR1 is SGHKS and CDR2 is YYEKEE (reference sequence). In DNA, the CDR3 is TGTGCCAGCAGCCCCGGACAGGGGAGGTCGGGCACTGAAGCTTTCTTT. It codes for CASSPGQGRSGTEAFF.

This clone was counted between two and nine times. The rearrangement joins TRBV30 to TRBJ1-5, with D possibly matching TRBD1 (5 bases). The V gene's germline CDR1 is GTSNPN and CDR2 SVGIG (reference sequence). This CDR3 spans 15 amino acids. With 0 bases removed from V and 6 bases from J, the gap between germline ends came to 15 bases. The CDR3 spells CAWSVRGPGGQPQHF. CDR3 nucleotide sequence: TGTGCCTGGAGTGTACGCGGACCGGGGGGTCAGCCCCAGCATTTT.

The V and J genes are TRBV11-2 and TRBJ2-7; possibly TRBD2 for D (5 bases). The CDR3 length is 15 residues. Germline-derived CDR1 and CDR2 are SGHAT and FQNNGV. With 5 bases removed from V and 0 bases from J, the gap between germline ends came to 14 bases. The CDR3 sequence: CASSPGVRGSYEQYF. The CDR3 DNA reads TGTGCCAGCAGCCCTGGGGTACGGGGCTCCTACGAGCAGTACTTC.

The CDR3 loop is CASSDTTGTGFYGYTF. CDR3 coding DNA: TGTGCCAGCAGTGATACGACAGGGACGGGATTCTATGGCTACACCTTC. The chain employs TRBV6-2 or TRBV6-3 and TRBJ1-2; 7 bases agree with TRBD1. J was trimmed by 4 bases and V by 5 bases; bases with no gene match: 13. The CDR3 runs to 16 residues. Per the germline V gene, CDR1 is MNHEY and CDR2 is SVGEGT.

The chain links TRBV6-2 or TRBV6-3 to TRBJ2-3, with TRBD1 identical over 9 bases. Looked up from germline, CDR1 is MNHEY and CDR2 is SVGEGT. The CDR3 runs to 16 residues. Trimming cost V 3 bases and J 5 bases; bases outside gene matches: 9. The chain's CDR3 is CASSYPQGAPGDTQYF. CDR3 bases: TGTGCCAGCAGTTATCCACAGGGGGCGCCGGGAGATACGCAGTATTTT.

The J gene is TRBJ2-5, the V gene TRBV29-1; perhaps TRBD1 as D (6 bases). CDR3 length equals 13 residues. V was cut by 3 bases and J by 5 bases, with 13 bases left in between. Germline values: CDR1 SQVTM, CDR2 ANQGSEA. The CDR3, as DNA: TGCAGCGTTGATCTCCGGCAGGGGGAGACCCAGTACTTC. This gives the protein CSVDLRQGETQYF.

The V gene is TRBV27, the J gene TRBJ2-1; 9 nucleotides match TRBD1. The CDR3 extends over 14 amino acids. The J segment lost 4 bases and the V segment lost 5 bases, leaving 3 bases of the junction unmatched. Germline lookup yields CDR1 MNHEY and CDR2 SMNVEV (reference sequence). This chain's CDR3 is CASSRGQGYNEQFF. As DNA, the CDR3 is TGTGCCAGCAGTCGGGGACAGGGATACAATGAGCAGTTCTTC.

The CDR3 spells CASSPGHGRAEAFF. DNA of the CDR3: TGTGCCAGCAGCCCGGGACACGGAAGGGCTGAAGCTTTCTTT. This chain uses TRBV28 with TRBJ1-1; weak D call: TRBD1 (6 bases). Between the trimmed V and J ends, which lost 6 bases and 6 bases, there was a span of 17 bases. Germline lookup yields CDR1 MDHEN and CDR2 SYDVKM. This CDR3 is 14 amino acids long. Using reference TRBV28 and TRBJ1-1 for the parts outside the CDR3, the full variable domain is DVKVTQSSRYLVKRTGEKVFLECVQDMDHENMFWYRQDPGLGLRLIYFSYDVKMKEKGDIPEGYSVSREKKERFSLILESASTNQTSMYLCASSPGHGRAEAFFGQGTRLTVV.

The rearrangement joins TRBV19 to TRBJ1-4, with 8 bases identical to TRBD1. Germline CDR1 is LNHDA and CDR2 is SQIVND (reference sequence). The CDR3 covers 14 residues. The V gene end was trimmed by 5 bases and the J gene end by 7 bases; junction bases not matched to a gene: 6. DNA of the CDR3: TGTGCCAGTAGTTTGACAGGGGCTTTTGAAAAACTGTTTTTT. Its translation: CASSLTGAFEKLFF. Drawing the rest from reference TRBV19 and TRBJ1-4, the complete variable domain is DGGITQSPKYLFRKEGQNVTLSCEQNLNHDAMYWYRQDPGQGLRLIYYSQIVNDFQKGDIAEGYSVSREKKESFPLTVTSAQKNPTAFYLCASSLTGAFEKLFFGSGTQLSVL.

CDR3 in DNA: TGTGCCAGCTCACCCACCGTAGCGGGGGACGAAGAGCAGTACTTC. It codes for CASSPTVAGDEEQYF. J is TRBJ2-7 and V is TRBV18; 9 bases match TRBD2. In germline, CDR1 is KGHSH, CDR2 LQKENI. The CDR3 runs to 15 residues. V gave up 3 bases and J gave up 7 bases; unmatched junction bases: 10.